Reported below is one TCR beta chain. No antigen is known for it. A junction end diverges from the germline sequence, so it may reflect a read error. Counted from cysteine to phenylalanine, this CDR3 has 14 amino acids. The entry retains the CDR3 DNA only, 42 bases that are in frame from base 1. Via the germline V gene (reference sequence), CDR1 is SSHAT and CDR2 FNYEAQ. To demonstrate the VDJtools post-analysis software, the study profiled TCR beta repertoires from the peripheral blood of some 13 young patients with multiple sclerosis. The multiple sclerosis patients were children and adolescents between roughly 6 and 16 years of age. The library was produced with PCR. The sequencer listed for this sample is Illumina HiSeq 2500. Unique molecular identifiers were incorporated into TCR beta cDNA libraries to reduce PCR and sequencing biases. Per 1 to 10 million input T cells, some 500,000 cDNA molecules were obtained, such that each molecule approximated one T cell. The patient libraries were prepared and sequenced with the same protocol used for the earlier healthy control dataset. Within a given batch, samples were prepared together, multiplexed and sequenced on the same HiSeq lane. From the authors' description of their analysis: MIGEC was used to process the raw barcoded reads, and molecular identifier groups with only a single read were discarded before consensus assembly and CDR3 extraction. VDJtools was used for post-analysis of the clonotype tables, with diversity normalized by down-sampling every dataset to the smallest sample size. To correct batch-related cross-sample contamination, repertoire overlap clustering matched CDR3 amino acid sequences but not nucleotide sequences. TCRdb reanalyzed the raw reads on its own, using fastp at Q25 for trimming and MiXCR for clone calling, and kept in-frame beta chains. Here each entry gathers all rows of one CDR3 protein and keeps the most common genes and DNA. The V and J calls shown here were made by TCRdb, not taken from the authors' results. In all, the sample holds about 540,000 distinct CDR3 sequences, and approximately 31% of those were seen once. 4.5% to 7.5% of the sample is held by the ten biggest clonotypes.

This sample is part of a study of post-analysis software for immune sequencing data (dated by TCRdb to between 2014 and 2017). As for the study more broadly: Relapsing-remitting, secondary progressive and progressive-relapsing multiple sclerosis were recorded as disease courses, and subtype annotation was lacking for some patients. The patient repertoires were compared against 11 previously published healthy control repertoires obtained from donors aged roughly 6 to 28 years. A subset of samples was prepared in parallel using single-end sample barcoding, then pooled and co-amplified after Illumina adapter ligation.

What the study reported, not specific to this receptor: Compared with controls, multiple sclerosis patients had significantly lower normalized Chao1 diversity, a finding suggesting substantial peripheral T-cell clonal expansion. Significantly higher frequencies in patients than in controls were found for roughly 5 TRBV segments, including TRBV5-6, TRBV5-1 and TRBV20-1. The multiple sclerosis patient group was slightly younger than the control group. Direct clustering with F measure revealed strong co-clustering of samples prepared in the same batch, which led to a batch-effect correction.

The V gene is TRBV7-7 and the J gene is TRBJ2-7; the D segment could be TRBD1, given 6 matching bases. The origin of this receptor is a girl aged 2-17 years with multiple sclerosis. The specimen was blood. This receptor has the CDR3 CASSYSIEGEGQYF. At the DNA level, the sequence is TGTGCTAGCAGCTACTCCATCGAGGGGGAAGGGCAGTACTTC.